The clone carrying this T cell receptor beta chain has ten or more counts. The data originate from a study of metastatic and nonmetastatic thyroid tumors. The overall study: Repertoires from malignant and benign thyroid patients were compared across blood and tumor or nodule tissue.

None of the patients had undergone any treatment ahead of thyroid surgery. V lost 4 bases to trimming and J lost 0 bases, with 8 bases between them. The CDR3 has 14 residues. TCRdb re-processed the PCR reads through MiXCR. The sample includes tens of thousands of clones, around 20% of them seen just once. Sequencing input: adjacent normal tissue. This receptor was identified in a female donor with papillary thyroid cancer or a benign thyroid nodule (not recorded which). Some clones in this sample may be carry-over from other donors' samples. V gene TRBV12-3 or TRBV12-4 combines with J gene TRBJ2-3; D gene uncertain. The CDR3 DNA reads TGTGCCAGCAGTTGGACGACTAGCACAGATACGCAGTATTTT. Its translation is CASSWTTSTDTQYF.